The table lists the clone carrying this TCR beta chain with many counts. With 4 bases removed from V and 6 bases from J, the gap between germline ends came to 13 bases. Germline-derived CDR1 and CDR2 are SGHRS and YFSETQ. The CDR3 covers 14 residues. First-strand cDNA relied on TRAV- and TRBV-specific primers spanning alpha and beta chains. Amplification, which lasted approximately 20 PCR cycles, used a constant-region primer and V-primer adapter to amplify TCRs. MiXCR was run by TCRdb on the reads, yielding one entry per CDR3 protein. In the table there are 95,000 to 100,000 distinct CDR3 sequences, about a fifth of which are singletons. These data belong to a study of low-dose radiotherapy and immunotherapy resistance in tumors. Background on the study: Intravenous administration to patients comprised nivolumab at 240 mg every two weeks and ipilimumab at 1 mg/kg every six weeks. On cycle 1 day 1, patients started four cycles of oral aspirin 300 mg daily.

Time point here: after trial treatment. The treatment was: LDRT plus nivolumab, ipilimumab, low-dose cyclophosphamide and aspirin (RACIN trial). This chain links TRBV5-1 with TRBJ2-2; the D is unclear. This sequence was found in a male donor with prostate cancer. The sequencing here drew on PBMCs, taken after low-dose radiotherapy plus immunotherapy. The CDR3 region is CASSDLGPPGELFF. CDR3 DNA: TGCGCCAGCAGCGACCTCGGTCCGCCCGGGGAGCTGTTTTTT.